This T cell receptor (beta chain) is drawn from a study of memory CD4+ T cells and cytomegalovirus serostatus. The germline V gene encodes CDR1 LNHDA and CDR2 SQIVND (reference sequence). V shed 7 bases and J shed 4 bases, with 14 bases lying between them. This CDR3 comprises 13 residues. The sort gate was single viable CD3+CD4+CD8-CD45RO+ cells for memory CD4+ T cells. Authors' data handling: Out-of-frame sequences were removed, leaving 2,204,828 distinct TCRbeta sequences. Sequencing was performed with immunoSEQ multiplex PCR; in TCRdb, only in-frame clones are kept and a portion is missing. V and J calls and clone size come straight from that table; D and trimming were deduced from the DNA. The sample contains 50,000 to 60,000 clones, 65% to 85% of which appear only once.

The specimen was memory CD4+ T cells from blood. This TCR derives from an adult in good health and CMV-seronegative. The chain couples TRBV19 to TRBJ2-7; D is possibly TRBD2 (7 bases). The CDR3 reads CASNGGQAYEQYF. Here the CDR3 DNA reads TGTGCCAGTAACGGGGGGCAGGCATACGAGCAGTACTTC.